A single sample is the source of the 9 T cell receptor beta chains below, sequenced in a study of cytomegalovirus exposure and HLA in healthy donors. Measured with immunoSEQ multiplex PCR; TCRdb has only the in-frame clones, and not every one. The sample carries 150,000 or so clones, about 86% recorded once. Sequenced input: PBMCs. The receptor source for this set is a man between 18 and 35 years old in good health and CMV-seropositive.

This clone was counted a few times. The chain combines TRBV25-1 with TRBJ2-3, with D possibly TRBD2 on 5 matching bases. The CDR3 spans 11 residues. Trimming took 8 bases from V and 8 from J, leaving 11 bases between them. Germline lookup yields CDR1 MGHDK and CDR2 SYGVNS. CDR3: CASGRLFTQYF. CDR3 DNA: TGTGCCAGCGGGCGACTATTTACGCAGTATTTT.

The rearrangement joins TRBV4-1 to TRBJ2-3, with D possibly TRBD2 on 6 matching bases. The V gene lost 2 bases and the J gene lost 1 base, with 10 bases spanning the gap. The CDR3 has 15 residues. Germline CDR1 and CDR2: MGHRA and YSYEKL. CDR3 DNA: TGCGCCAGCAGCCAATCTTGGGGGGGCACAGATACGCAGTATTTT. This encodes CASSQSWGGTDTQYF.

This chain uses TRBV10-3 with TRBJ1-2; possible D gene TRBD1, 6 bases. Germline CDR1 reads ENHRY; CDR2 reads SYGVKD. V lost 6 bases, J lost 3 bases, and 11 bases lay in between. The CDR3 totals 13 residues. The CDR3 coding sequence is TGTGCCATCAGCTCGACAGGCGACTATGGCTACACCTTC. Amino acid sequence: CAISSTGDYGYTF.

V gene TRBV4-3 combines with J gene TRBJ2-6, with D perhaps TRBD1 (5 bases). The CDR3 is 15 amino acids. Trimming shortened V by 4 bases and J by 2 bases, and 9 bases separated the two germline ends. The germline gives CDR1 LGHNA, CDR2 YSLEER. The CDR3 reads CASSRWGAGANVLTF. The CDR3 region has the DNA TGCGCCAGCAGCCGCTGGGGCGCTGGGGCCAACGTCCTGACTTTC.

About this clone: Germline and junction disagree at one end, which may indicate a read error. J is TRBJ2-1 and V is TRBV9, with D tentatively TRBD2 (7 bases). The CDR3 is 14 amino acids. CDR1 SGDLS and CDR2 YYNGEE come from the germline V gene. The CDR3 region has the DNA TGTGCCAGTAGCGAGGGGGGGCTCGGAAATGAGCAGTTCTTC. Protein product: CASSEGGLGNEQFF.

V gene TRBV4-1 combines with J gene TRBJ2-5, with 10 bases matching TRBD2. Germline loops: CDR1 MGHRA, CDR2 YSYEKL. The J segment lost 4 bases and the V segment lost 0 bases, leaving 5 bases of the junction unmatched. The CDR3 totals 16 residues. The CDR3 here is CASSQDGLAGVETQYF. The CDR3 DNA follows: TGCGCCAGCAGCCAAGACGGTCTAGCGGGAGTAGAGACCCAGTACTTC.

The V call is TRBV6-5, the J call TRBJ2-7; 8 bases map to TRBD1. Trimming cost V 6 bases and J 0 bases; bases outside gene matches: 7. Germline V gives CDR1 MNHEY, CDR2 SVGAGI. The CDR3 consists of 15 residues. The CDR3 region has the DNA TGTGCCAGCAGGCGGACAGGGACCAGCTCCTACGAGCAGTACTTC. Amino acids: CASRRTGTSSYEQYF.

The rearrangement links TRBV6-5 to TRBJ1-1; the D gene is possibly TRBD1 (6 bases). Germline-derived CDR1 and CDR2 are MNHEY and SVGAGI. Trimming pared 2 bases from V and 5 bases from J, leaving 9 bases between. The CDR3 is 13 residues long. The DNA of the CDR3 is TGTGCCAGCAGTTACGAGAGGGGGACTGAAGCTTTCTTT. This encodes CASSYERGTEAFF.

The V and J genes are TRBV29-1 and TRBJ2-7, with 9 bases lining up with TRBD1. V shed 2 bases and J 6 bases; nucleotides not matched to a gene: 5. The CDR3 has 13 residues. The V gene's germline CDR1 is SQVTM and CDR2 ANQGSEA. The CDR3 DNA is TGCAGCGTTGAAAAGGACAGGGGACCCGAGCAGTACTTC. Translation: CSVEKDRGPEQYF.